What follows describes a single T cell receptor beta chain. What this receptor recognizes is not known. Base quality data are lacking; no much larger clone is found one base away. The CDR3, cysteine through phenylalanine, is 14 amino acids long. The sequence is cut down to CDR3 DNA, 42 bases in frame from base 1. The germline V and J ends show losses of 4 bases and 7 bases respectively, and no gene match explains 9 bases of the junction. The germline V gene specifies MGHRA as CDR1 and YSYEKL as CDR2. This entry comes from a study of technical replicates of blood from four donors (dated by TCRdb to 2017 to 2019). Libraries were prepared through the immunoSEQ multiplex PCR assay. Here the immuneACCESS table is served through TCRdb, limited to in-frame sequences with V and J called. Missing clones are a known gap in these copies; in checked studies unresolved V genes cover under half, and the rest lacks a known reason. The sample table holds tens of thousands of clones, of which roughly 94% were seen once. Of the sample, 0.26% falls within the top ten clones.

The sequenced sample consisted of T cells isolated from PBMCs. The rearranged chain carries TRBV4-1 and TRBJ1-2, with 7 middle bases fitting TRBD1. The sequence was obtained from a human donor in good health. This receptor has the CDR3 CASSPTGRESGYTF. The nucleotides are TGCGCCAGCAGCCCGACAGGGCGAGAATCTGGCTACACCTTC.